This TCR beta chain was sequenced for a study of graft-versus-host responses after intestinal transplantation. Study results and caveats: GvH clones appeared in recipient marrow, some first in ileum or blood. Early post-transplant declines in HvG were associated with peak levels of circulating GvH clones.

As for this clone: Its specificity is unknown.

TCRdb keeps only in-frame clones here, not all; method: immunoSEQ multiplex PCR. The sample has 90,000 to 130,000 clones; around 92% are singletons. CDR3 length equals 16 residues. V was trimmed by 3 bases and J by 2 bases, leaving 16 bases between them. Germline values: CDR1 MNHEY, CDR2 SMNVEV (reference sequence). Sequencing used unstimulated CD8+ T cells sorted from spleen or lymph node cells, obtained before transplant. The TCR originated in a human donor who was the organ donor for an intestinal transplant. This chain links TRBV27 with TRBJ1-1, with D perhaps matching TRBD1 (6 bases). The CDR3 spells CASSLDSVTFNTEAFF. CDR3 DNA: TGTGCCAGCAGTTTGGACAGCGTAACCTTTAACACTGAAGCTTTCTTT.